These 2 T cell receptor beta chains were all obtained from the same sample, sequenced in a study of blood T cell repertoires in COVID-19 (TCRdb year 2020). The library was produced with the immunoSEQ multiplex PCR assay. Held by TCRdb, this immuneACCESS table contains in-frame sequences only and omits some clones. Under half of the omission traces to an unresolved V gene where checked; the cause of the rest is unknown. For this sample the table gives approximately 190,000 clones, of which around 83% were detected only once. The ten top clones hold around 3.1% of the sample. The sample comprised PBMCs or T cells enriched from blood (not recorded which). The source of these receptors is a woman in her 30s who had been exposed to COVID-19.

CDR3 bases: TGTGCCTGGAGACAATCCGGGACAGGGTTTGGCTACACCTTC. Its translation is CAWRQSGTGFGYTF. J is TRBJ1-2 and V is TRBV30; 9 bases are a match to TRBD1. Germline trimming cut 3 bases from V and 7 bases from J; bases unmatched to any gene: 9. The germline gives CDR1 GTSNPN, CDR2 SVGIG (reference sequence). This CDR3 has 14 amino acids.

The J gene is TRBJ1-2, the V gene TRBV5-1; 9 bases are shared with TRBD1. CDR1 is SGHRS and CDR2 is YFSETQ in the germline V gene. This CDR3 is 14 amino acids long. V lost 3 bases, J lost 4 bases, and 4 bases stayed unmatched. CDR3 region: CASSYGQGTYGYTF. In DNA, the CDR3 is TGCGCCAGCAGCTACGGACAGGGGACCTATGGCTACACCTTC.